These 8 T cell receptor beta chains came from one sample sequenced in a study of OX40 agonist ivuxolimab in advanced cancers. Libraries were prepared by immunoSEQ multiplex PCR; TCRdb keeps only in-frame clonotypes and omits some of them. The top ten hold around a fifth of the sample, which has about 33,000 clones, 70% to 85% seen once. Sequencing was performed on CD4+ or CD8+ T cells sorted from blood, taken in a trial of the OX40 agonist ivuxolimab. The receptors were sampled from an adult with an advanced solid tumor such as melanoma, head and neck, liver or kidney cancer.

The chain links TRBV27 to TRBJ2-7; 12 bases are a match to TRBD2. This CDR3 region has 16 residues. In germline, CDR1 is MNHEY, CDR2 SMNVEV (reference sequence). With 6 bases clipped from V and 0 bases from J, the junction kept 6 bases outside the gene matches. CDR3: CASSYGLAGPSYEQYF. The CDR3 coding sequence is TGTGCCAGCAGCTACGGACTAGCGGGGCCCTCCTACGAGCAGTACTTC.

This chain connects TRBV5-1 to TRBJ2-1; 8 bases agree with TRBD1. The trim removed 0 bases at V and 2 bases at J, leaving 7 bases unmatched. The CDR3 is made up of 17 amino acids. CDR1 is SGHRS, CDR2 YFSETQ, per germline. The chain's CDR3 is CASSLEPGQEPYNEQFF. CDR3 DNA sequence: TGCGCCAGCAGCTTGGAACCGGGACAGGAGCCCTACAATGAGCAGTTCTTC.

The rearrangement joins TRBV10-3 to TRBJ2-3; possibly TRBD1 for D (6 bases). Per the germline V gene, CDR1 is ENHRY and CDR2 is SYGVKD. The V end lost 0 bases, the J end lost 2 bases, and 12 bases lay between the germline ends. This CDR3 comprises 16 residues. CDR3 DNA: TGTGCCATCAGTGAGTCGGACAGTGATTCCACAGATACGCAGTATTTT. Its translation is CAISESDSDSTDTQYF.

The rearrangement links TRBV27 to TRBJ2-7; the match to TRBD1 covers 9 bases. The CDR3 sequence is 14 residues long. Germline lookup yields CDR1 MNHEY and CDR2 SMNVEV (reference sequence). The J segment lost 4 bases and the V segment lost 5 bases, leaving 6 bases of the junction unmatched. CDR3 bases: TGTGCCAGCAGTCCGGGACAGGGCCCTTACGAGCAGTACTTC. Translation: CASSPGQGPYEQYF.

The rearrangement joins TRBV6-5 to TRBJ2-7; 8 positions match TRBD1. With 6 bases clipped from V and 3 bases from J, the junction kept 4 bases outside the gene matches. Germline assignment: CDR1 MNHEY and CDR2 SVGAGI. The CDR3 has 13 amino acids. The chain's CDR3 is CASREDRVYEQYF. The CDR3 region has the DNA TGTGCCAGCAGAGAGGACAGGGTCTACGAGCAGTACTTC.

This chain links TRBV7-9 with TRBJ1-1; tentative D call: TRBD1 (6 bases). Per germline, CDR1 SEHNR and CDR2 FQNEAQ (reference sequence). The CDR3 contains 15 residues. Between the trimmed V and J ends, which lost 5 bases and 5 bases, there was a span of 18 bases. CDR3 sequence reads: CASSQAPAGATEAFF. CDR3 coding DNA: TGTGCCAGCAGCCAAGCCCCGGCAGGGGCGACTGAAGCTTTCTTT.

This chain joins TRBV19 and TRBJ2-7; unclear D gene. CDR3 length equals 13 residues. V was pared by 8 bases and J by 3 bases, with 14 bases between. Germline CDR1 reads LNHDA; CDR2 reads SQIVND (reference sequence). The CDR3 region has the DNA TGTGCCAGTTCAAGCGTCGCAGGCTACGAGCAGTACTTC. Translated, it gives CASSSVAGYEQYF.

The gene calls are TRBV4-1 and TRBJ2-1; TRBD2 agrees at 13 bases. The length of the CDR3 is 17 residues. Germline V CDR1 and CDR2: MGHRA, YSYEKL. The V gene end was trimmed by 0 bases and the J gene end by 9 bases; junction bases not matched to a gene: 8. This CDR3 reads CASSQEGTSGTKGEQFF. The CDR3 DNA reads as TGCGCCAGCAGCCAAGAGGGGACTAGCGGGACGAAGGGTGAGCAGTTCTTC.